These 22 T cell receptor beta chains share one sample of origin, sequenced in a study of shared T cell receptors in the human thymus. Sequencing used immunoSEQ multiplex PCR; TCRdb keeps in-frame clones, though not all of them. The sample records hundreds of thousands of clones, 70% to 90% being singletons. These same data were also listed under a study on human thymus T cells.

Sequenced material: thymocytes. The receptor set was obtained from a boy under two years old with a congenital heart defect.

The rearrangement links TRBV2 to TRBJ2-3; possibly TRBD2 for D (6 bases). CDR3 size: 14 residues. Trimming cost V 6 bases and J 1 base, with 11 bases left between them. Germline V gene lookup returns CDR1 SNHLY and CDR2 FYNNEI. CDR3 in DNA: TGTGCCAGCAGGAGGGACTGGGGCACAGATACGCAGTATTTT. Its protein product is CASRRDWGTDTQYF.

The rearrangement uses TRBV5-1 and TRBJ2-3; 8 bases are shared with TRBD2. This CDR3 has 19 amino acids. Looked up from germline, CDR1 is SGHRS and CDR2 is YFSETQ. The V segment lost 2 bases and the J segment 4 bases; nucleotides outside the gene matches: 18. CDR3 loop: CASSFTHTQAGELADTQYF. In nucleotides, the CDR3 is TGCGCCAGCAGCTTCACCCACACCCAAGCGGGAGAGTTGGCAGATACGCAGTATTTT.

The chain recombines TRBV30 with TRBJ2-3; 10 positions match TRBD2. Germline V gives CDR1 GTSNPN, CDR2 SVGIG (reference sequence). This CDR3 has 16 residues. The V and J ends lost 5 bases and 5 bases, in that order; junction bases with no gene match: 13. CDR3 sequence reads: CAWSSHALAGRDTQYF. For the CDR3, the DNA is TGTGCCTGGTCTTCCCACGCACTAGCGGGAAGAGATACGCAGTATTTT. The full variable domain, with the rest looked up from reference TRBV30 and TRBJ2-3, is SQTIHQWPATLVQPVGSPLSLECTVEGTSNPNLYWYRQAAGRGLQLLFYSVGIGQISSEVPQNLSASRPQDRQFILSSKKLLLSDSGFYLCAWSSHALAGRDTQYFGPGTRLTVL.

The chain combines TRBV18 with TRBJ2-1; D is possibly TRBD2 (6 bases). Looked up from germline, CDR1 is KGHSH and CDR2 is LQKENI. Deletions cut 0 bases from V and 7 bases from J, with 10 bases between. The CDR3 is made up of 14 amino acids. The CDR3 sequence is CASSPPTRGNEQFF. The CDR3 DNA reads TGTGCCAGCTCACCACCGACTAGAGGGAATGAGCAGTTCTTC. The full variable domain, rest sourced from reference TRBV18 and TRBJ2-1, is NAGVMQNPRHLVRRRGQEARLRCSPMKGHSHVYWYRQLPEEGLKFMVYLQKENIIDESGMPKERFSAEFPKEGPSILRIQQVVRGDSAAYFCASSPPTRGNEQFFGPGTRLTVL.

V usage is TRBV23-1 and J usage is TRBJ2-1; D might be TRBD2 (6 bases). TRBV23-1 is labeled an ORF, and its function is uncertain. Trimming took 6 bases from V and 9 from J, leaving 24 bases between them. The CDR3 has 16 residues. The CDR3 reads CASSPQRVYRTIEQFF. CDR3 sequence (DNA): TGCGCCAGCAGCCCCCAGCGGGTGTATAGGACAATTGAGCAGTTCTTC.

The chain employs TRBV27 and TRBJ2-1; no reliable D call. Trimming removed 2 bases from V and 0 bases from J, with 26 bases in between. CDR1 and CDR2 (germline): MNHEY, SMNVEV (reference sequence). The CDR3 sequence is 21 residues long. CDR3 in DNA: TGTGCCAGCAGTTTACGACAAAGAAACCAGCCGGCCCCAAGCTCCTACAATGAGCAGTTCTTC. This gives the protein CASSLRQRNQPAPSSYNEQFF.

In nucleotides, the CDR3 is TGTGCCAGCAGCCTTGGGACTAGCGGGAGGTGGACCGGGGAGCTGTTTTTT. This codes for CASSLGTSGRWTGELFF. The chain recombines TRBV11-2 with TRBJ2-2; TRBD2 agrees at 15 bases. The CDR3 is 17 amino acids. The germline V gene encodes CDR1 SGHAT and CDR2 FQNNGV. V lost 5 bases, J lost 5 bases, and 6 bases stayed unmatched.

J is TRBJ2-1 and V is TRBV7-6, with a possible D match to TRBD2 (5 bases). The CDR3 length is 15 residues. Trimming stripped 1 base from V and 7 bases from J, with 14 bases between. The germline V gene has CDR1 SGHVS and CDR2 FNYEAQ. The CDR3 sequence is CASSLVPGTMNEQFF. The CDR3 DNA sequence: TGTGCCAGCAGCTTAGTCCCGGGAACGATGAATGAGCAGTTCTTC.

The gene calls are TRBV28 and TRBJ1-4, with D perhaps matching TRBD1 (6 bases). The germline V gene encodes CDR1 MDHEN and CDR2 SYDVKM. Trimming shortened V by 7 bases and J by 3 bases, and 15 bases separated the two germline ends. The CDR3 extends over 15 amino acids. CDR3 protein: CASIPHREPNEKLFF. The CDR3 DNA reads TGTGCCAGCATCCCCCACAGGGAACCTAATGAAAAACTGTTTTTT.

V usage is TRBV19 and J usage is TRBJ1-5; D is uncertain. Germline assignment: CDR1 LNHDA and CDR2 SQIVND (reference sequence). V lost 5 bases and J 0 bases, leaving 14 bases between the germline ends. This CDR3 comprises 16 residues. The CDR3 here is CASSPHFNYSNQPQHF. CDR3 in DNA: TGTGCCAGTAGTCCCCACTTTAATTATAGCAATCAGCCCCAGCATTTT.

V usage is TRBV27 and J usage is TRBJ2-7; 7 nucleotides align to TRBD2. CDR3 length: 15 amino acids. Germline V gene sequence: CDR1 MNHEY, CDR2 SMNVEV (reference sequence). With V trimmed by 1 base and J by 2 bases, 5 bases remained unmatched. This chain's CDR3 is CASSLWSGGPYEQYF. CDR3 bases: TGTGCCAGCAGTTTATGGTCGGGGGGACCCTACGAGCAGTACTTC.

V and J are TRBV10-1 and TRBJ2-7; D is possibly TRBD2 (6 bases). Between the trimmed V and J ends, which lost 0 bases and 2 bases, there was a span of 11 bases. CDR1 and CDR2 (germline): WNHNN, SYGVQD (reference sequence). The CDR3 spans 15 residues. The CDR3 loop reads CASSESRDSTYEQYF. The CDR3 nucleotides read TGCGCCAGCAGTGAGTCCCGGGACTCTACCTACGAGCAGTACTTC.

J is TRBJ2-2 and V is TRBV11-2; D is possibly TRBD2 (6 bases). Germline-derived CDR1 and CDR2 are SGHAT and FQNNGV. This CDR3 has 15 residues. Trimming took 1 base from V and 4 from J, leaving 10 bases between them. CDR3 nucleotides: TGTGCCAGCAGCTTAGGGAGGGGTAGCACCGGGGAGCTGTTTTTT. Translating gives CASSLGRGSTGELFF.

A few counts support this clone. The chain links TRBV4-3 to TRBJ2-7, with D perhaps TRBD1 (6 bases). This CDR3 has 13 residues. V lost 2 bases to trimming and J lost 7 bases, with 12 bases between them. CDR1 and CDR2 (germline): LGHNA, YSLEER. The DNA for the CDR3 is TGCGCCAGCAGCCAACTAACAGGGTTAGAGCAGTACTTC. It encodes CASSQLTGLEQYF.

This chain joins TRBV2 and TRBJ2-7, with TRBD2 as a possible D gene (6 bases). From germline, CDR1 is SNHLY and CDR2 FYNNEI. CDR3 length equals 14 residues. Trimming took 4 bases from V and 5 from J, leaving 15 bases between them. DNA of the CDR3: TGTGCCAGCAGTGGGTGGAGGGCCGGCAACGAGCAGTACTTC. This sequence encodes CASSGWRAGNEQYF.

The chain links TRBV7-2 to TRBJ2-7, with 11 positions matching TRBD2. The CDR3 has 13 residues. Germline V gene data show CDR1 as SGHTA and CDR2 as FQGNSA. V was clipped by 10 bases and J by 4 bases; unmatched bases: 6. CDR3 protein: CATRTSGSYEQYF. The CDR3 nucleotides are TGTGCCACCAGGACTAGCGGGTCATACGAGCAGTACTTC. Filled out from reference TRBV7-2 and TRBJ2-7, the complete variable domain reads GAGVSQSPSNKVTEKGKDVELRCDPISGHTALYWYRQSLGQGLEFLIYFQGNSAPDKSGLPSDRFSAERTGGSVSTLTIQRTQQEDSAVYLCATRTSGSYEQYFGPGTRLTVT.

The V and J genes are TRBV11-2 and TRBJ2-3; D might be TRBD2 (5 bases). The CDR3 covers 14 residues. The V gene's germline CDR1 is SGHAT and CDR2 FQNNGV. Trimming took 4 bases from V and 0 from J, leaving 8 bases between them. The CDR3 reads CASSYERSTDTQYF. In nucleotides, the CDR3 is TGTGCCAGCAGCTATGAGCGGAGCACAGATACGCAGTATTTT.

The chain joins TRBV4-3 to TRBJ2-1; TRBD2 matches at 15 bases. The germline gives CDR1 LGHNA, CDR2 YSLEER. The ends lost 2 bases at V and 4 bases at J; junction bases unmatched: 9. The CDR3 is 19 residues long. CDR3 DNA sequence: TGCGCCAGCAGCCAACCCGGACTAGCGGGAGGGCCTGGTTACAATGAGCAGTTCTTC. Encoded protein: CASSQPGLAGGPGYNEQFF.

The chain has TRBV6-5 and TRBJ2-5; D gene unclear. Germline V gene sequence: CDR1 MNHEY, CDR2 SVGAGI. This CDR3 spans 15 amino acids. V lost 0 bases, J lost 5 bases, and 13 bases lay in between. The CDR3, as DNA: TGTGCCAGCAGTTACTCATCTAGTAAAGAGGAGACCCAGTACTTC. Protein sequence: CASSYSSSKEETQYF.

The chain has TRBV7-8 and TRBJ2-3; 10 nucleotides match TRBD2. Germline CDR1 SGHVS, CDR2 FQNEAQ. With 1 base clipped from V and 1 base from J, the junction kept 5 bases outside the gene matches. The length of the CDR3 is 17 residues. The chain's CDR3 is CASSLGLAGVRTDTQYF. CDR3 bases: TGTGCCAGCAGCTTAGGTCTAGCGGGAGTTCGCACAGATACGCAGTATTTT.

V usage is TRBV20-1 and J usage is TRBJ2-7, with D unresolved. CDR1 DFQATT and CDR2 SNEGSKA come from the germline V gene (reference sequence). The CDR3 has 11 residues. V gave up 0 bases and J gave up 6 bases, with 6 bases separating them. CDR3 in DNA: TGCAGTGCTAGAGATCTACGCGAGCAGTACTTC. Amino acids: CSARDLREQYF.

This clone was counted once. This chain links TRBV4-3 with TRBJ2-2; 8 nucleotides line up with TRBD1. V lost 4 bases to trimming and J lost 7 bases; unmatched junction nucleotides: 17. There are 18 residues in the CDR3. CDR1 is LGHNA, CDR2 YSLEER, per germline. The CDR3 is CASSLETGAGLVGGELFF. CDR3 coding DNA: TGCGCCAGCAGCCTCGAGACAGGGGCGGGCCTAGTGGGCGGGGAGCTGTTTTTT.